These T cell receptor beta chains were read from a single sample in a study of CD8+ T cells in alopecia areata. Generated by immunoSEQ multiplex PCR, the TCRdb table keeps only in-frame clones and is missing some. Seen here are about 120,000 clones, 53% observed once, and the top ten hold 0.46%. The sample consisted of CD4+ T cells sorted from blood, taken at week 4, from a patient treated with tofacitinib. These TCRs come from a human donor with alopecia areata. Both conserved end residues are part of each CDR3. D genes are given only for firm matches. Size is omitted from some rows. Given values are once, few, many or a class for expanded clones.

>TRBV20-1|NA|NA|TRBJ2-5
CSVGGQETQYF
TGCAGTGTAGGGGGTCAAGAGACCCAGTACTTC
>TRBV7-2|NA|NA|TRBJ1-1
CASSLSGAATEAFF
TGTGCCAGCAGCTTATCGGGGGCGGCCACTGAAGCTTTCTTT
>TRBV9|NA|few|TRBJ1-3
CASSMGQGGNTIYF
TGTGCCAGCAGCATGGGCCAGGGTGGAAACACCATATATTTT
>TRBV18|NA|few|TRBJ2-5
CASSRQTNQETQYF
TGTGCCAGCTCCCGACAGACAAACCAAGAGACCCAGTACTTC
>TRBV6-1|TRBD1|few|TRBJ1-5
CASSKGTGGSASGNQPQHF
TGTGCCAGCAGTAAAGGGACAGGGGGTTCAGCGAGTGGCAATCAGCCCCAGCATTTT
>TRBV6-5|NA|NA|TRBJ1-3
CASRPGPSGNTIYF
TGTGCCAGCAGACCTGGACCCTCTGGAAACACCATATATTTT
>TRBV5-1|NA|NA|TRBJ2-5
CASSPTPGRRETQYF
TGCGCCAGCAGCCCCACCCCGGGCAGGAGAGAGACCCAGTACTTC
>TRBV5-1|NA|NA|TRBJ2-6
CASTTPSSGANVLTF
TGCGCCAGCACGACACCTAGCTCTGGGGCCAACGTCCTGACTTTC
>TRBV30|NA|few|TRBJ2-4
CAWFPDGQLAKNIQYF
TGTGCCTGGTTCCCCGACGGGCAGTTAGCCAAAAACATTCAGTACTTC
>TRBV2|NA|NA|TRBJ1-2
CASRRETYGYTF
TGTGCCAGCAGACGGGAAACCTATGGCTACACCTTC
>TRBV2|TRBD1|NA|TRBJ2-1
CASKGDRYNEQFF
TGTGCCAGCAAAGGGGACAGATACAATGAGCAGTTCTTC
>TRBV29-1|NA|NA|TRBJ1-1
CSVVRALNTEAFF
TGCAGCGTAGTCCGGGCCTTGAACACTGAAGCTTTCTTT
>TRBV4-2|NA|NA|TRBJ2-2
CASRARDADTGELFF
TGTGCCAGTCGGGCGCGGGACGCGGACACCGGGGAGCTGTTTTTT
>TRBV5-1|TRBD1|NA|TRBJ2-7
CASSDRDRGGDEQYF
TGCGCCAGCAGCGACCGGGACAGGGGCGGCGACGAGCAGTACTTC
>TRBV2|NA|NA|TRBJ1-2
CASKPGHPTGKSNYGYTF
TGTGCCAGCAAGCCGGGACACCCAACCGGGAAGTCTAACTATGGCTACACCTTC
>TRBV29-1|NA|NA|TRBJ1-1
CSARREWKATEAFF
TGCAGCGCCCGGCGAGAATGGAAGGCCACTGAAGCTTTCTTT
>TRBV4-1|NA|many|TRBJ1-2
CASSQDERRGGYTF
TGCGCCAGCAGCCAAGACGAGCGGAGAGGCGGCTACACCTTC
>TRBV9|NA|NA|TRBJ1-1
CASSVEGYTEAFF
TGTGCCAGCAGCGTAGAAGGGTACACTGAAGCTTTCTTT
>TRBV14|TRBD1|few|TRBJ1-1
CASSPLGGRGRDTEAFF
TGTGCCAGCAGCCCCCTAGGGGGTAGGGGGCGCGACACTGAAGCTTTCTTT
>TRBV27|TRBD1|NA|TRBJ1-1
CASMGQTNTEAFF
TGTGCCAGCATGGGACAGACGAACACTGAAGCTTTCTTT
>TRBV2|NA|NA|TRBJ2-3
CASTEGRDTQYF
TGTGCCAGCACCGAGGGCCGCGATACGCAGTATTTT
>TRBV5-4|NA|NA|TRBJ1-4
CASSVRQDNEKLFF
TGTGCCAGCAGCGTCCGACAGGATAATGAAAAACTGTTTTTT